The clone carrying this T cell receptor beta chain has ten or more counts. The junction does not match germline at one end; this may be a read error. The germline CDR1 and CDR2 sequences are SGDLS and YYNGEE. The CDR3 loop spans 12 amino acids. TCRdb's table, derived via immunoSEQ multiplex PCR, lists solely in-frame clones and lacks some. The sample carries under 600,000 clones, about three quarters recorded once. This record comes from a study of shared clonotypes between healthy human individuals. Study summary: Two female and a few male donors aged 18 to 49 were enrolled.

The sequenced sample consisted of PBMCs. This clonotype originated in a woman aged 40-49 years in good health. Some clones in this sample may be carry-over from other donors' samples. This chain joins TRBV9 and TRBJ2-5; D remains ambiguous. The CDR3 DNA reads TGTGCCAGCAGCGTGGATCAAGGGACCCAGTACTTC. This translates into CASSVDQGTQYF. The complete variable domain, with remaining parts taken from reference TRBV9 and TRBJ2-5, reads DSGVTQTPKHLITATGQRVTLRCSPRSGDLSVYWYQQSLDQGLQFLIQYYNGEERAKGNILERFSAQQFPDLHSELNLSSLELGDSALYFCASSVDQGTQYFGPGTRLLVL.